This is a list of T cell receptor beta chains from one sample in a study of identical twins. TCRdb re-analysed the 5' RACE reads in MiXCR, keeping a single row per CDR3 protein. The table records 250,000 or so distinct CDR3 sequences, 7% of them present only once. The sample also formed part of further work on yellow fever vaccine responses in identical twins.

Material for sequencing was memory (CD45RO+) T cells sorted from blood. The receptors were sampled from a woman between 18 and 29 years old in good health. Each CDR3 is given with its conserved first and last residue. Fields, in order: J gene, CDR3 length, V gene, clone size, D gene, CDR3 DNA, CDR3 protein. The D gene is left open where the match is weak. Clone sizes are given selectively: once, few, many, or a class where the clone is expanded.

>TRBJ1-4|15|TRBV15|many|-
TGTGCCACCAGCAGAGATTTTCCAAAGGTGGAAAAACTGTTTTTT
CATSRDFPKVEKLFF
>TRBJ2-3|12|TRBV5-5|-|-
TGTGCCAGCAGATCCCGGGAGTATACGCAGTATTTT
CASRSREYTQYF
>TRBJ2-3|15|TRBV10-3|few|-
TGTGCCATCAGTGGGGGGTCCTTCGATGGAGATACGCAGTATTTT
CAISGGSFDGDTQYF
>TRBJ2-5|16|TRBV24-1|-|TRBD1
TGTGCCACCAGTGACTTCTCGACAGGGGTAATCGAGACCCAGTACTTC
CATSDFSTGVIETQYF
>TRBJ2-3|16|TRBV5-4|-|-
TGTGCCAGCAGCTTGGCTTTGGGGGCGCACCCGGATACGCAGTATTTT
CASSLALGAHPDTQYF
>TRBJ2-1|15|TRBV6-4|many|TRBD2
TGTGCCAGCAGTGACTCGACTAGCGGGTACAATGAGCAGTTCTTC
CASSDSTSGYNEQFF
>TRBJ2-3|15|TRBV20-1|few|TRBD2
TGCAGTGCTAGAGATCGGCGGGGGGGGTCAGATACGCAGTATTTT
CSARDRRGGSDTQYF
>TRBJ2-3|17|TRBV5-1|many|TRBD2
TGCGCCAGCACCGGGACTAGCGGGAGTACGGCCACAGATACGCAGTATTTT
CASTGTSGSTATDTQYF
>TRBJ2-7|12|TRBV15|-|-
TGTGCCACCAGCAGAGACCAATACGAGCAGTACTTC
CATSRDQYEQYF
>TRBJ2-5|13|TRBV2|-|-
TGTGCCAGCACCCGGGGCCTGGGGGAGACCCAGTACTTC
CASTRGLGETQYF
>TRBJ2-3|13|TRBV20-1|-|-
TGCAGTGTAGTCAGGGGGGACACAGATACGCAGTATTTT
CSVVRGDTDTQYF
>TRBJ2-2|15|TRBV24-1|many|TRBD2
TGTGCCACCAGTGGTGTAGCGGGATACACCGGGGAGCTGTTTTTT
CATSGVAGYTGELFF
>TRBJ2-5|17|TRBV15|-|-
TGTGCCACCAGCAGAGAGGGTGGGAGTGAGGGATGGGAGACCCAGTACTTC
CATSREGGSEGWETQYF
>TRBJ1-2|15|TRBV7-9|many|-
TGTGCCAGCAGCCACAAACCGTATAAATGGGATGGCTACACCTTC
CASSHKPYKWDGYTF
>TRBJ1-5|13|TRBV15|many|-
TGTGCCACCAGCACACCAAACAGTGACGAACAGCATTTT
CATSTPNSDEQHF
>TRBJ2-1|13|TRBV7-3|few|TRBD2
TGTGCCAGCAGACCTAGCGGGATGAATGAGCAGTTCTTC
CASRPSGMNEQFF
>TRBJ1-2|12|TRBV6-5|many|-
TGTGCCAGCAGTTCGGAAGGCTATGGCTACACCTTC
CASSSEGYGYTF
>TRBJ2-3|13|TRBV6-2/TRBV6-3|-|-
TGTGCCAGCAGCCGTAGAACCACAGATACGCAGTATTTT
CASSRRTTDTQYF
>TRBJ2-1|15|TRBV11-1|-|TRBD2
TGTGCCAGCAGCTTTGGACTAGCGGATGGCACTGAGCAGTTCTTC
CASSFGLADGTEQFF
>TRBJ2-5|15|TRBV20-1|many|-
TGCAGTGCTAGTCAAGGGAATTTAGGCCAAGAGACCCAGTACTTC
CSASQGNLGQETQYF
>TRBJ2-5|14|TRBV4-2|-|TRBD2
TGTGCCAGCAGCCAAGTCCTAGCGGAAGAGACCCAGTACTTC
CASSQVLAEETQYF
>TRBJ1-2|13|TRBV12-3/TRBV12-4|few|-
TGTGCCAGCACCCCTCAGGTTGGCTATGGCTACACCTTC
CASTPQVGYGYTF
>TRBJ2-2|13|TRBV29-1|many|-
TGCAGCGCTGAGGGACTTAACACCGGGGAGCTGTTTTTT
CSAEGLNTGELFF
>TRBJ2-5|15|TRBV29-1|-|TRBD2
TGCAGCGTTGAAAAAGCGGGGGGGCGAGGGGAGACCCAGTACTTC
CSVEKAGGRGETQYF
>TRBJ2-1|16|TRBV19|few|TRBD2
TGTGCCAGTAGCAATCCCGGGACTAGCGGGAGGAATGAGCAGTTCTTC
CASSNPGTSGRNEQFF
>TRBJ2-1|15|TRBV9|-|TRBD2
TGTGCCAGCAGCAAGGCGGGGGGGCTTGACAATGAGCAGTTCTTC
CASSKAGGLDNEQFF